These 28 T cell receptor beta chains came from one sample sequenced in a study of T cell clonality in common variable immunodeficiency (dated by TCRdb to between 2015 and 2017). Preparation of the library involved the immunoSEQ multiplex PCR assay. In its TCRdb copy, this immuneACCESS table keeps in-frame sequences only and misses some clones. Where compared with another copy, unresolved V genes explain less than half of these, and the others have no known cause. In this sample the table shows about 28,000 clones, and no singletons are among them. Of the sample, 2.5% to 3.5% is held by the ten largest clones. These receptors' targets are unknown. General findings and caveats noted by the study authors: Fewer deletions and N-nucleotide insertions were reportedly observed in CVID TCRbeta sequences, and highly modified clones with 13 or more V deletions were reportedly absent from CVID TCRbeta sequences.

The specimen was peripheral blood mononuclear cells. Source of these receptors: a human donor with common variable immunodeficiency.

About this clone itself: The CDR3 is cut off 3 residues early in the read; its end comes from the germline J gene. This rearrangement joins TRBV6-2 or TRBV6-3 to TRBJ2-1, with 8 nucleotides matching TRBD1. CDR3 length equals 14 residues. CDR1 is MNHEY and CDR2 is SVGEGT in the germline V gene. J gave up 4 bases and V 10 bases, and 9 bases lay outside the gene matches. CDR3 bases read: TGTGCCACCAACCGGGACAGGTGGTACAATGAG. This gives the protein CATNRDRWYNE. The complete CDR3 sequence is CATNRDRWYNEQFF.

This clone was observed a few times. The read comes to an end 3 residues before the CDR3 does, leaving the germline J gene to fill in the end. This chain connects TRBV7-6 to TRBJ2-5; weak D call: TRBD2 (5 bases). This CDR3 comprises 14 residues. Trimming removed 1 base from V and 2 bases from J, with 8 bases in between. Looked up from germline, CDR1 is SGHVS and CDR2 is FNYEAQ. Incomplete CDR3 DNA: TGTGCCAGCAGCTTAGGTCCGGGGCAAGAGACC. Encoded protein: CASSLGPGQET. The complete CDR3 reads CASSLGPGQETQYF.

This clone was seen a few times. The sequence runs out 3 residues before the end of the CDR3; the remainder is reconstructed from the germline J gene. V and J are TRBV7-2 and TRBJ2-7, with D maybe TRBD1 (5 bases). V was clipped by 5 bases and J by 6 bases, with 20 bases between them. This CDR3 contains 15 residues. The V gene's germline CDR1 is SGHTA and CDR2 FQGNSA. This CDR3 reads CASSRNPTDTTEQYF. The DNA read from the CDR3 is TGTGCCAGCAGCCGTAACCCGACGGACACCACCGAG.

With respect to this clone: The read gets to within 3 residues of the CDR3 end, and the germline J gene fills in the rest. This chain connects TRBV2 to TRBJ2-1; 8 positions agree with TRBD2. Losses at the gene ends were 5 bases for V and 5 bases for J; bases not matched to a gene: 14. Germline values: CDR1 SNHLY, CDR2 FYNNEI. The CDR3 runs to 17 residues. This chain's CDR3 is CASSYPPGLAGNNEQFF. CDR3 DNA, as far as it was read: TGTGCCAGCAGTTACCCCCCCGGACTAGCCGGAAACAATGAG.

Remarks on this clone: The read terminates 3 residues before the CDR3 end, so the remaining end is supplied by the germline J gene. This chain joins TRBV2 and TRBJ1-5; D unresolved. The CDR3 spans 14 residues. The germline V gene encodes CDR1 SNHLY and CDR2 FYNNEI. V lost 1 base to trimming and J lost 7 bases, with 11 bases between them. Partial CDR3 DNA: TGTGCCAGCAGTGAAGAAAGGGTCCACCAGCCC. It yields the protein CASSEERVHQP. The complete CDR3 reads CASSEERVHQPQHF.

For this clone: The observed sequence ends 3 residues before the CDR3 terminus, with the missing tail filled in from the germline J gene. V is TRBV5-6 and J is TRBJ2-5; TRBD2 matches 7 bases. V lost 4 bases to trimming and J lost 5 bases; unmatched junction nucleotides: 11. The germline CDR1 and CDR2 sequences are SGHDT and YYEEEE. CDR3 length: 15 residues. Partial CDR3 DNA: TGTGCCAGCAGCCGTTTGGGGGGGGAATGGGAGACC. The encoded protein is CASSRLGGEWET. The CDR3 in its entirety is CASSRLGGEWETQYF.

With regard to this clone: The DNA ends 3 residues before the CDR3 does, and the rest of the CDR3 is filled in from the germline J gene. This chain links TRBV30 with TRBJ1-1; D possibly corresponds to TRBD1 (5 bases). The CDR3 runs to 16 residues. In germline, CDR1 is GTSNPN, CDR2 SVGIG (reference sequence). The V gene lost 2 bases and the J gene lost 6 bases, with 22 bases spanning the gap. The sequenced CDR3 bases are TGTGCCTGGAGTCCCATTTCGAGGAGGGGAGGCGCTGAA. Its protein is CAWSPISRRGGAE. The full CDR3 reads CAWSPISRRGGAEAFF. The whole variable domain, remainder taken from reference TRBV30 and TRBJ1-1, is SQTIHQWPATLVQPVGSPLSLECTVEGTSNPNLYWYRQAAGRGLQLLFYSVGIGQISSEVPQNLSASRPQDRQFILSSKKLLLSDSGFYLCAWSPISRRGGAEAFFGQGTRLTVV.

This clone counts as medium-sized. The read falls 3 residues short of the CDR3 end, and the missing part is taken from the germline J gene. V usage is TRBV29-1 and J usage is TRBJ2-3; D is undetermined. CDR3 length: 13 residues. CDR1 is SQVTM, CDR2 ANQGSEA, per germline. V gave up 6 bases and J gave up 2 bases, with 12 bases separating them. The CDR3 loop is CSVSRLSTDTQYF. The DNA read from the CDR3 is TGCAGCGTCAGCAGGCTATCCACAGATACG.

This clone was observed a few times. The CDR3 end is not reached by the read, which stops 3 residues before it; the germline J gene fills it in. The chain carries TRBV30 and TRBJ2-1; 7 positions match TRBD2. Germline V gene lookup returns CDR1 GTSNPN and CDR2 SVGIG (reference sequence). The CDR3 length is 13 residues. Trimming removed 8 bases from V and 0 bases from J; junction bases left unmatched: 4. The part of the CDR3 DNA that was read is TGTGCCGGGGGGGATAGCTCCTACAATGAG. Amino acid sequence: CAGGDSSYNE. The whole CDR3 region reads CAGGDSSYNEQFF.

This clone was found a few times. Read sequence stops 3 residues before the CDR3 end, and the germline J gene provides the missing end. Other DNA sequences in this sample translate to the same CDR3. V usage is TRBV6-2 or TRBV6-3 and J usage is TRBJ1-6, with unresolved D. This CDR3 is built from 14 residues. V was trimmed by 6 bases and J by 7 bases, leaving 13 bases between them. From germline, CDR1 is MNHEY and CDR2 SVGEGT. CDR3: CASSPRGFNSPLHF. The CDR3 bases that were read are TGTGCCAGCAGCCCCCGGGGTTTCAATTCACCC.

Turning to this clone: With the read ending 3 residues before the CDR3 end, the germline J gene is used to fill in that end. The chain employs TRBV6-2 or TRBV6-3 and TRBJ2-3, with TRBD2 matching over 16 bases. The V gene's germline CDR1 is MNHEY and CDR2 SVGEGT. CDR3 size: 16 residues. CDR3 DNA, as far as it was read: TGTGCCAGCAGTCAGGGACTAGCGGGGGGGCCCGGACCG. Translated: CASSQGLAGGPGP. The entire CDR3 reads CASSQGLAGGPGPQYF.

In its sample, this clone was seen a few times. The CDR3: CAWSALDRGDWRYTF. CDR3 bases read: TGTGCCTGGAGTGCCCTGGACAGGGGAGACTGGCGC. The rearrangement links TRBV30 to TRBJ1-2, with TRBD1 matching over 9 bases. The sequenced fragment ends 3 residues before the CDR3 boundary, so the rest is inferred from the germline J gene. The CDR3 loop spans 15 amino acids. Germline V gene lookup returns CDR1 GTSNPN and CDR2 SVGIG (reference sequence). The full variable domain, rest sourced from reference TRBV30 and TRBJ1-2, is SQTIHQWPATLVQPVGSPLSLECTVEGTSNPNLYWYRQAAGRGLQLLFYSVGIGQISSEVPQNLSASRPQDRQFILSSKKLLLSDSGFYLCAWSALDRGDWRYTFGSGTRLTVV.

Points on this clone: The read terminates 3 residues ahead of where the CDR3 ends, so the germline J gene completes it. The rearrangement links TRBV2 to TRBJ2-1; 7 bases map to TRBD1. Trimming removed 6 bases from V and 3 bases from J; junction bases left unmatched: 11. The germline gives CDR1 SNHLY, CDR2 FYNNEI. The CDR3 consists of 16 residues. The covered CDR3 bases are TGTGCCAGCAGCGACCGAAGACAGGGAAACTACAATGAG. Translation gives CASSDRRQGNYNE. The whole CDR3 is CASSDRRQGNYNEQFF.

This clone was seen many times. The read gets to within 3 residues of the CDR3 end, and the germline J gene fills in the rest. V and J are TRBV3-1 (or the pseudogene TRBV3-2) and TRBJ2-1, with TRBD2 matching 10 bases. The V gene's germline CDR1 is LGHDT and CDR2 YNNKEL (reference sequence). V lost 1 base, J lost 4 bases, and 1 base stayed unmatched. The CDR3 runs to 15 residues. The sequenced CDR3 bases are TGTGCCAGCAGCCAAGCTAGCGGGGGATACAATGAG. Its protein is CASSQASGGYNE. The entire CDR3 protein reads CASSQASGGYNEQFF.

This clone has a handful of counts. The read ends 3 residues before the CDR3 terminus; that terminus is restored from the germline J gene. V gene TRBV6-2 or TRBV6-3 combines with J gene TRBJ2-7; 8 bases agree with TRBD2. V lost 1 base, J lost 2 bases, and 4 bases stayed unmatched. This CDR3 contains 15 residues. CDR1 and CDR2 (germline): MNHEY, SVGEGT. The part of the CDR3 DNA that was read is TGTGCCAGCAGTTACTACGGCGGGGGGACCTACGAG. Translated, it gives CASSYYGGGTYE. The complete CDR3 reads CASSYYGGGTYEQYF.

Turning to this clone: The sequenced fragment ends 3 residues before the CDR3 boundary, so the rest is inferred from the germline J gene. This sequence joins TRBV7-2 and TRBJ1-6; weak D call: TRBD1 (5 bases). The CDR3 is made up of 14 amino acids. The V end was cut by 4 bases, the J end by 7 bases, with 11 bases between. From germline, CDR1 is SGHTA and CDR2 FQGNSA. CDR3 DNA, as far as it was read: TGTGCCAGCAGCTCTCCGGGGGGGAATTCACCC. Protein product: CASSSPGGNSP. The whole CDR3 region reads CASSSPGGNSPLHF.

This clone has only a few counts. The sequenced fragment ends 3 residues before the CDR3 boundary, so the rest is inferred from the germline J gene. The chain has TRBV18 and TRBJ1-1; D gene unclear. This CDR3 is built from 16 residues. V lost 0 bases, J lost 5 bases, and 16 bases lay in between. Germline lookup yields CDR1 KGHSH and CDR2 LQKENI. This CDR3 reads CASSPPIGAGGTEAFF. CDR3 DNA, as far as it was read: TGTGCCAGCTCACCACCGATAGGAGCGGGCGGGACTGAA.

The CDR3 region is CASSYPRPRPEDTQYF. The CDR3 bases that were read are TGTGCCAGCAGTTACCCCCGACCGCGGCCTGAGGATACG. The chain recombines TRBV6-2 or TRBV6-3 with TRBJ2-3; D call uncertain. The read halts 3 residues ahead of the CDR3 end, with the missing end drawn from the germline J gene. The V end was cut by 2 bases, the J end by 6 bases, with 18 bases between. Germline V CDR1 and CDR2: MNHEY, SVGEGT. The length of the CDR3 is 16 residues.

In its sample, this clone was seen many times. The read ends 3 residues before the CDR3 terminus; that terminus is restored from the germline J gene. This rearrangement joins TRBV20-1 to TRBJ2-3; 9 bases line up with TRBD2. After removal of 3 bases from V and 4 bases from J, the junction contained 8 bases not matched to a gene. Germline values: CDR1 DFQATT, CDR2 SNEGSKA (reference sequence). The CDR3 length is 15 residues. This CDR3 is CSASWPAGGPDTQYF. CDR3 DNA (partial): TGCAGTGCTAGTTGGCCCGCGGGGGGGCCAGATACG.

This clone was picked up many times. The CDR3 bases that were read are TGTGCCAGCAGCCGAGCGGGGTCTGGCACAGATACG. Encoded protein: CASSRAGSGTDT. The full CDR3 protein is CASSRAGSGTDTQYF. The chain employs TRBV7-3 and TRBJ2-3; 7 positions agree with TRBD2. The CDR3 end lies 3 residues beyond the end of the read and is filled in from the germline J gene. V lost 5 bases to trimming and J lost 1 base; unmatched junction nucleotides: 6. CDR3 length: 15 amino acids. The V gene's germline CDR1 is SGHTA and CDR2 FQGTGA.

Ten or more counts support this clone. The read ends 3 residues early relative to the CDR3; the germline J gene fills the gap. J is TRBJ1-1 and V is TRBV7-2; maybe TRBD1 (5 bases). The length of the CDR3 is 14 residues. V shed 1 base and J shed 1 base, with 7 bases lying between them. Germline V gene data show CDR1 as SGHTA and CDR2 as FQGNSA. The CDR3 spells CASSLGGANTEAFF. Partial CDR3 DNA: TGTGCCAGCAGCTTAGGAGGGGCGAACACTGAA.

In the case of this clone: The DNA ends 3 residues before the CDR3 does, and the rest of the CDR3 is filled in from the germline J gene. This chain links TRBV7-2 with TRBJ1-2; D is possibly TRBD1 (5 bases). Germline-derived CDR1 and CDR2 are SGHTA and FQGNSA. The CDR3 runs 13 residues. V lost 5 bases and J 5 bases, leaving 12 bases between the germline ends. The sequenced part of the CDR3 DNA is TGTGCCAGCAGCCCCTGGCAGGGTTATGGC. It specifies CASSPWQGYG. The CDR3 in its entirety is CASSPWQGYGYTF.

This clone was seen more than once but under ten times. One end of the junction fails to match germline, which may point to a read error. Read coverage stops 3 residues before the CDR3 terminus; the germline J gene supplies the remainder. The chain links TRBV7-9 to TRBJ2-3, with TRBD2 as a possible D gene (7 bases). The CDR3 consists of 13 residues. Germline CDR1 is SEHNR and CDR2 is FQNEAQ (reference sequence). The sequenced part of the CDR3 DNA is TGTTCCAGCAGCGGGGACAACACAGATACG. Protein sequence: CSSSGDNTDT. The full CDR3 protein is CSSSGDNTDTQYF.

In its sample, this clone was seen many times. The CDR3 extends 3 residues past the end of the read, so its final part is completed from the germline J gene. The chain uses TRBV19 and TRBJ2-7; D is possibly TRBD2 (5 bases). The CDR3 extends over 12 amino acids. Between the trimmed V and J ends, which lost 3 bases and 5 bases, there was a span of 8 bases. Germline V lookup: CDR1 LNHDA, CDR2 SQIVND (reference sequence). CDR3 amino acids: CASSIRGNEQYF. Incomplete CDR3 DNA: TGTGCCAGTAGTATTCGGGGTAACGAG. The full variable domain, in which reference TRBV19 and TRBJ2-7 provide the parts outside the CDR3, is DGGITQSPKYLFRKEGQNVTLSCEQNLNHDAMYWYRQDPGQGLRLIYYSQIVNDFQKGDIAEGYSVSREKKESFPLTVTSAQKNPTAFYLCASSIRGNEQYFGPGTRLTVT.

Concerning this clone itself: The sequence runs out 3 residues before the end of the CDR3; the remainder is reconstructed from the germline J gene. This sequence joins TRBV30 and TRBJ1-2; 7 bases are a match to TRBD1. The CDR3 is made up of 12 amino acids. Germline CDR1 GTSNPN, CDR2 SVGIG (reference sequence). The CDR3 DNA, read in part, is TGTGCCTGGAGTCGACAGGGAATCGAA. This gives the protein CAWSRQGIE. The whole CDR3 sequence reads CAWSRQGIEYTF.

Details on this clone: The CDR3 end falls 3 residues outside the read, so it is completed with the germline J gene. This chain uses TRBV2 with TRBJ2-7; TRBD2 aligns across 10 bases. Germline V lookup: CDR1 SNHLY, CDR2 FYNNEI. Trimming removed 6 bases from V and 5 bases from J; junction bases left unmatched: 7. The CDR3 sequence is 14 residues long. The covered CDR3 bases are TGTGCCAGCAGACCGGGACTAGCGAACCACGAG. It translates to CASRPGLANHE. The full CDR3 protein reads CASRPGLANHEQYF.

This clone was counted ten times or more. From the germline J gene comes the end of the CDR3, since the read stops 3 residues before it. V usage is TRBV7-3 and J usage is TRBJ2-3, with D uncertain. Per germline, CDR1 SGHTA and CDR2 FQGTGA. The CDR3 is made up of 13 amino acids. The V and J ends lost 3 bases and 2 bases respectively, with 6 bases between them. The CDR3 here is CASSFVSTDTQYF. The DNA read from the CDR3 is TGTGCCAGCAGCTTCGTTTCCACAGATACG.

This clone was detected only a few times. The CDR3 end lies 3 residues beyond the end of the read and is filled in from the germline J gene. The rearrangement uses TRBV7-2 and TRBJ1-4, with 7 bases fitting TRBD1. The V and J ends lost 5 bases and 6 bases, in that order; junction bases with no gene match: 9. Per germline, CDR1 SGHTA and CDR2 FQGNSA. The CDR3 has 15 amino acids. CDR3 region: CASSQDGRGDEKLFF. CDR3 DNA (partial): TGTGCCAGCAGCCAAGACGGCAGGGGGGATGAAAAA.